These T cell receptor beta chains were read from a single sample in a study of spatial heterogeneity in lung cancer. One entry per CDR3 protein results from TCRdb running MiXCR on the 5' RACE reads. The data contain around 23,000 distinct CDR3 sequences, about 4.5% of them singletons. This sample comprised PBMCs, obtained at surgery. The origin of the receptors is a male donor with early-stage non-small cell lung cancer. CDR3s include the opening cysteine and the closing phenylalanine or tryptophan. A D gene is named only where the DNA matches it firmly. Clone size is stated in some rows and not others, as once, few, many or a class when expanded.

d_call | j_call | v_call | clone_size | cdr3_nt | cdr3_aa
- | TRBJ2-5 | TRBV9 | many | TGTGCCAGCAGCCCCTCTTCCGGGACCCGGGGGGAGACCCAGTACTTC | CASSPSSGTRGETQYF
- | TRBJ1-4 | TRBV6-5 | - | TGTGCCAGCAGTTACGGGGGGAGGTATGAAAAACTGTTTTTT | CASSYGGRYEKLFF
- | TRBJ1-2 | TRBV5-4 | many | TGTGCCAGCAGCTTGAGAGACGCCTATAACTATGGCTACACCTTC | CASSLRDAYNYGYTF
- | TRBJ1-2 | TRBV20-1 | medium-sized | TGCAGGCCCCGTGGGCGGGCGGACTATGGCTACACCTTC | CRPRGRADYGYTF
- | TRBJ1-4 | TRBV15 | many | TGTGCCACCAGCGACCCCCGAGGGGCGGGTGAAAAACTGTTTTTT | CATSDPRGAGEKLFF
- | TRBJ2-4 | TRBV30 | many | TGTGCCTGGATCGCCCACAAAAACATTCAGTACTTC | CAWIAHKNIQYF
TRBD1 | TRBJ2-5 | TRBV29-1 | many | TGCAGCGTCCTGACAGGGGGAGAGACCCAGTACTTC | CSVLTGGETQYF
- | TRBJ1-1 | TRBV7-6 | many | TGTGCCAGCAGCTTACAGGGAGGGAGGAGCACTGAAGCTTTCTTT | CASSLQGGRSTEAFF
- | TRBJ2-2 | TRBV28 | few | TGTGCCAGCAGTTTTCTCCCCTTACTAGCGAACACCGGGGAGCTGTTTTTT | CASSFLPLLANTGELFF
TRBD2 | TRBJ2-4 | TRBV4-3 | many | TGCGCCAGCAGCCAAAGAGCCAAGGCTAGCGGGAACAAAAACATTCAGTACTTC | CASSQRAKASGNKNIQYF
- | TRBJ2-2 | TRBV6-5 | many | TGTGCCAGCAGTTACAACACCGGGGAGCTGTTTTTT | CASSYNTGELFF
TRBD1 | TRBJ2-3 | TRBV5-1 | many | TGCGCCAGCAGCCCGACGACAGGGGTAGGCACAGATACGCAGTATTTT | CASSPTTGVGTDTQYF
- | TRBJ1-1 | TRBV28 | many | TGTGCCAGCAGTCCAAAAGCAGGGTCGATCACTGAAGCTTTCTTT | CASSPKAGSITEAFF
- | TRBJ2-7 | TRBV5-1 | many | TGCGCCAGCAGCCCGGCTCTTAGCTCCTACGAGCAGTACTTC | CASSPALSSYEQYF
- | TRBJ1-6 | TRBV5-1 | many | TGCGCCAGCAGCTTCCAGGCGTTCAATTCACCCCTCCACTTT | CASSFQAFNSPLHF
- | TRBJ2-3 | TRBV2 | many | TGTGCCAGCAGTATACACACAGATACGCAGTATTTT | CASSIHTDTQYF
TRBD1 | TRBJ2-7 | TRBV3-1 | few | TGTGCCAGCAGCCAGATCCCGGGACAGGGCACCTACGAGCAGTACTTC | CASSQIPGQGTYEQYF
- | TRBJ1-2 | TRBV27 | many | TGTGCCACCACGGACTCCTTCGGGGGCTACACCTTC | CATTDSFGGYTF
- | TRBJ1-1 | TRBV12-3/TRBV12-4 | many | TGTGCCAGCAGTCTAACCCAGAACACTGAAGCTTTCTTT | CASSLTQNTEAFF
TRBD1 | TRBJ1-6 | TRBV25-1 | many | TGTGCCAGCAGTCCCGGGACAGGGAAGGGTACTATGAGTTCACCCCTCCACTTT | CASSPGTGKGTMSSPLHF
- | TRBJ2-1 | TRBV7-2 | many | TGTGCCAGCAGCTTACCGGGAGTTTGGGAGCAGTTCTTC | CASSLPGVWEQFF
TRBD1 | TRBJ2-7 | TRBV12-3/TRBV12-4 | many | TGTGCCAGCAGTTTAGGACAGGGAACCTTCTACGAGCAGTACTTC | CASSLGQGTFYEQYF
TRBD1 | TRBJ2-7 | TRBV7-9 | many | TGTGCCAGCAGCTCCATGGACAGGGGGCCTTATTCCTACGAGCAGTACTTC | CASSSMDRGPYSYEQYF
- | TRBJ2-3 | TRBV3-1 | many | TGTGCCAGCAGCCAAGTCCCAGATACGCAGTATTTT | CASSQVPDTQYF
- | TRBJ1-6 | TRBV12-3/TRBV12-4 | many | TGTGCCAGCAGTTGGGGGGCAGAATCACCCCTCCACTTT | CASSWGAESPLHF
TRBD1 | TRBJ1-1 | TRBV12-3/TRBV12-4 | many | TGTGCCAGCAGTTTCCAGGGGGCAGTCACTGAAGCTTTCTTT | CASSFQGAVTEAFF
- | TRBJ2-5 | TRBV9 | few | TGTGCCAGCAGCCCCCCGGGAGAGATACAAGAGACCCAGTACTTC | CASSPPGEIQETQYF
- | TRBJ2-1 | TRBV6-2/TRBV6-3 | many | TGTGCCAGCAGTTACTCGAAGGCTCGCGCCAATGAGCAGTTCTTC | CASSYSKARANEQFF
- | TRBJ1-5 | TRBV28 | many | TGTGCCAGCAGTGGACCTGACAATAGCAATCAGCCCCAGCATTTT | CASSGPDNSNQPQHF
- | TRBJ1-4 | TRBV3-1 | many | TGTGCCAGCAGCTCAGGCCTGGCAGGGGATGAAAAACTGTTTTTT | CASSSGLAGDEKLFF
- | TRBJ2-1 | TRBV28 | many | TGTGCCAGCACCTCCCATCTAGGGGAGCAGTTCTTC | CASTSHLGEQFF
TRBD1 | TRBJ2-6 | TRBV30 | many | TGTGCCTGGAGTGCATCTGGACAGGGGGCCTCTGGGGCCAACGTCCTGACTTTC | CAWSASGQGASGANVLTF
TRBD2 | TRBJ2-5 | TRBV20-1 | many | TGCAGTGCTAGAGTAGGACTAGCGGGGGCCTTCCAAGAGACCCAGTACTTC | CSARVGLAGAFQETQYF
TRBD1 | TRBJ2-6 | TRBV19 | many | TGTGCCAGTAGTATTTACAGGGGCTCTGGGGCCAACGTCCTGACTTTC | CASSIYRGSGANVLTF
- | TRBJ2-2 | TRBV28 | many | TGTGCCAGCAGTTTAGTCAGGGCCATCACCGGGGAGCTGTTTTTT | CASSLVRAITGELFF
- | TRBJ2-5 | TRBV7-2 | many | TGTGCCAGCAGCTTAGACCCGAATGCGGCAGAGACCCAGTACTTC | CASSLDPNAAETQYF
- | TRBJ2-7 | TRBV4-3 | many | TGCGCCAGCAGCCAAGCCCTCTACCACGAGCAGTACTTC | CASSQALYHEQYF
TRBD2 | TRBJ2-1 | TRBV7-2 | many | TGTGCCAGCAGCTTTAGCGGGTACAATGAGCAGTTCTTC | CASSFSGYNEQFF
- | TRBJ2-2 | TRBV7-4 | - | TGTGCCAGCAGCTTAGGACTTTCCGGCGGGGAGCTGTTTTTT | CASSLGLSGGELFF
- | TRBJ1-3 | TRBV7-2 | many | TGTGCCAGCAGCTCCCTCATAGGGGGCTCTGGAAACACCATATATTTT | CASSSLIGGSGNTIYF
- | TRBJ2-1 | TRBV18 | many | TGTGCCAGCTACCCCTACCGGGATTCCGACTTTTACAATGAGCAGTTCTTC | CASYPYRDSDFYNEQFF
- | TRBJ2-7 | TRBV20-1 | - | TGCAGTGCAGGCGGATCTTACGAGCAGTACTTC | CSAGGSYEQYF
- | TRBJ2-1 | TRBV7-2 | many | TGTGCCAGCAGCTTGGGGAGTTCTTCCTACAATGAGCAGTTCTTC | CASSLGSSSYNEQFF
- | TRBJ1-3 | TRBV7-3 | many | TGTGCCAGCAGCTTAGGTCCGGGGGGAAACACCATATATTTT | CASSLGPGGNTIYF
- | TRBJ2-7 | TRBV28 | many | TGTGCCAGCAGTCCGCCGGGGAACGAGCAGTACTTC | CASSPPGNEQYF
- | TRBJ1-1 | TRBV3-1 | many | TGTGCCAGCGGGACATCCACTGAAGCTTTCTTT | CASGTSTEAFF
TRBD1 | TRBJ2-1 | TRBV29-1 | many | TGCAGCGTTGCTCCACAGGGGAACAATGAGCAGTTCTTC | CSVAPQGNNEQFF
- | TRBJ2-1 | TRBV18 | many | TGTGCCAGTCACCCCGGGACTTCCGGCAATGAGCAGTTCTTC | CASHPGTSGNEQFF
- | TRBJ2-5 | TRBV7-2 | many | TGTGCCAGCAGCCGAAACGATGGAGAGACCCAGTACTTC | CASSRNDGETQYF
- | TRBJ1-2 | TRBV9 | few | TGTGCCAGCAGCCCCTACGTAGCCCCGGGACATGGAGATGGCTACACCTTC | CASSPYVAPGHGDGYTF
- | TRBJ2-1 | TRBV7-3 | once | TGTGCCAGCAGTTCCGGCCCCGGGAATGAGCAGTTCTTC | CASSSGPGNEQFF